These 2 T cell receptor beta chains were sequenced from one sample in a study of CD8+CD57+ T cells in acquired aplastic anemia. Template material for TCR beta VDJ and CDR3 profiling consisted of genomic DNA. One entry per CDR3 protein results from TCRdb running MiXCR on the reads. Of about 400,000 distinct CDR3 sequences listed, 65% to 80% are singletons. The sequenced sample consisted of sorted CD4+, CD8+, or CD8+CD57+ T cells (not recorded which) from PBMCs. The receptors were gathered from a human donor in good health, serving as a control.

This clonotype has a count of ten or more. The chain recombines TRBV5-1 with TRBJ2-6; D unclear. In germline, CDR1 is SGHRS, CDR2 YFSETQ. The CDR3 runs to 17 residues. V was clipped by 0 bases and J by 0 bases, with 10 bases between them. DNA of the CDR3: TGCGCCAGCAGCTTGGCTGCCGTGAGCTCTGGGGCCAACGTCCTGACTTTC. It encodes CASSLAAVSSGANVLTF.

This chain joins TRBV20-1 and TRBJ1-6; 10 nucleotides agree with TRBD1. The CDR3 extends over 12 amino acids. CDR1 DFQATT and CDR2 SNEGSKA come from the germline V gene (reference sequence). Trimming removed 3 bases from V and 14 bases from J; junction bases left unmatched: 4. The DNA for the CDR3 is TGCAGTGCTAGGGACGGGACAGGGGCCCTCCACTTT. Translating it yields CSARDGTGALHF.